The clone carrying this TCR beta chain has just a few counts. This entry is derived from a study of shared clonotypes between healthy human individuals. This CDR3 has 12 amino acids. V was trimmed by 5 bases and J by 6 bases, leaving 8 bases between them. The V gene's germline CDR1 is SGHAT and CDR2 FQNNGV. Genomic DNA of every subset was divided equally among multiple immunoSEQ plates. The protocol was immunoSEQ multiplex PCR, while the TCRdb copy is restricted to in-frame clones and leaves out a portion. The sample includes about 560,000 clones, around 76% of them seen just once. Among the donors, all were Caucasian adults who lived in Nashville, Tennessee. Genomic DNA of unsorted samples came from 85 million to 90 million PBMCs.

The specimen sequenced was PBMCs. The chain uses TRBV11-2 and TRBJ2-4; D ambiguous. This receptor was obtained from a woman aged 40-49 years in good health. Some clones in this sample may be carry-over from other donors' samples. In DNA form, the CDR3 reads TGTGCCAGCAGCGGCGGCGCAAACATTCAGTACTTC. Translation: CASSGGANIQYF.